The next 14 T cell receptor beta chains were all read from a single sample in a study of blood T cell repertoires in COVID-19. TCRdb's copy holds only in-frame clones and misses some; the assay was immunoSEQ multiplex PCR. The table records roughly 150,000 clones, roughly 80% of them present only once. Sequencing input: PBMCs or T cells enriched from blood (not recorded which). Receptors originate from an older woman who had recovered from COVID-19.

The chain combines TRBV11-1 with TRBJ1-1; possibly TRBD1 for D (5 bases). Germline V lookup: CDR1 SGHAT, CDR2 FQDESV (reference sequence). V was cut by 5 bases and J by 12 bases, with 19 bases left in between. The CDR3 is 13 amino acids. CDR3 residues: CASSPKRQGETFF. CDR3 nucleotides: TGTGCCAGCAGCCCTAAGAGGCAGGGCGAGACTTTCTTT.

The chain joins TRBV6-1 to TRBJ2-3, with 7 bases identical to TRBD2. The CDR3 runs 12 residues. V shed 2 bases and J 12 bases; nucleotides not matched to a gene: 5. The germline gives CDR1 MNHNS, CDR2 SASEGT. DNA of the CDR3: TGTGCCAGCAGTGAATTCGGGACTACCCAGTATTTT. Encoded protein: CASSEFGTTQYF.

The chain carries TRBV5-1 and TRBJ1-1; D is undetermined. CDR3 length: 15 amino acids. Germline V lookup: CDR1 SGHRS, CDR2 YFSETQ. The V end lost 7 bases, the J end lost 0 bases, and 16 bases lay between the germline ends. For the CDR3, the DNA is TGCGCCAGCTTCAGAGGCCCCGAGGTGAACACTGAAGCTTTCTTT. This codes for CASFRGPEVNTEAFF. Complete variable domain (other parts from reference TRBV5-1 and TRBJ1-1): KAGVTQTPRYLIKTRGQQVTLSCSPISGHRSVSWYQQTPGQGLQFLFEYFSETQRNKGNFPGRFSGRQFSNSRSEMNVSTLELGDSALYLCASFRGPEVNTEAFFGQGTRLTVV.

The chain couples TRBV27 to TRBJ1-2, with TRBD1 matching 8 bases. Germline V lookup: CDR1 MNHEY, CDR2 SMNVEV (reference sequence). The CDR3 totals 14 residues. V dropped 5 bases and J dropped 6; count of bases not matched to a gene: 8. CDR3 amino acids: CASSGRQGPDGYTF. The CDR3 DNA reads TGTGCCAGCAGTGGAAGACAGGGGCCCGATGGCTACACCTTC.

The table lists this clone with a count of one. The V gene is TRBV10-3, the J gene TRBJ2-1, with 13 bases identical to TRBD2. The CDR3 totals 15 residues. Germline loops: CDR1 ENHRY, CDR2 SYGVKD. V was clipped by 3 bases and J by 7 bases; unmatched bases: 3. The CDR3 reads CAISDPGLAGNEQFF. CDR3 in DNA: TGTGCCATCAGTGACCCGGGACTAGCGGGAAATGAGCAGTTCTTC.

The V gene is TRBV11-2, the J gene TRBJ2-1, with D unclear. The CDR3 is 14 residues long. CDR1 SGHAT and CDR2 FQNNGV come from the germline V gene. The V end lost 2 bases, the J end lost 8 bases, and 13 bases lay between the germline ends. The CDR3 nucleotides are TGTGCCAGCAGCTTATATCCCCCCCCCGATGAGCAGTTCTTC. Protein sequence: CASSLYPPPDEQFF.

The chain has TRBV11-3 and TRBJ2-1, with TRBD1 identical over 7 bases. The CDR3 is 15 amino acids. Germline lookup yields CDR1 SGHNT and CDR2 YENEEA. V lost 5 bases to trimming and J lost 7 bases; unmatched junction nucleotides: 11. The CDR3 spells CASSPQGSRINEQFF. The CDR3 DNA is TGTGCCAGCAGCCCACAGGGGTCTAGGATAAATGAGCAGTTCTTC.

The rearrangement joins TRBV27 to TRBJ1-6; D might be TRBD1 (6 bases). This CDR3 region has 14 residues. Per germline, CDR1 MNHEY and CDR2 SMNVEV (reference sequence). Trimming pared 1 base from V and 10 bases from J, leaving 11 bases between. CDR3 loop: CASSLWQGRSPLHF. CDR3 nucleotide sequence: TGTGCCAGCAGTTTATGGCAGGGGCGCTCACCCCTCCACTTT.

V and J are TRBV6-5 and TRBJ2-7, with TRBD2 as a possible D gene (6 bases). From germline, CDR1 is MNHEY and CDR2 SVGAGI. This CDR3 is built from 13 residues. The V gene lost 7 bases and the J gene lost 1 base, with 11 bases spanning the gap. CDR3 nucleotide sequence: TGTGCCAGCACCGGACTATTGTCCTACGAGCAGTACTTC. Translated, it gives CASTGLLSYEQYF.

This rearrangement joins TRBV19 to TRBJ2-1; TRBD1 aligns across 9 bases. The germline V gene encodes CDR1 LNHDA and CDR2 SQIVND (reference sequence). This CDR3 comprises 16 residues. Losses at the gene ends were 6 bases for V and 4 bases for J; bases not matched to a gene: 10. CDR3 protein: CASRPTGGRAYNEQFF. The CDR3 nucleotides are TGTGCCAGTAGACCGACAGGGGGTCGTGCGTACAATGAGCAGTTCTTC.

The chain employs TRBV5-1 and TRBJ2-3; the match to TRBD2 covers 10 bases. V shed 4 bases and J 1 base; nucleotides not matched to a gene: 3. The CDR3 spans 15 residues. CDR1 SGHRS and CDR2 YFSETQ come from the germline V gene. In DNA, the CDR3 is TGCGCCAGCAGCAGCAGCGGGGGGGGCACAGATACGCAGTATTTT. Its protein product is CASSSSGGGTDTQYF. The variable domain in full, completed from reference TRBV5-1 and TRBJ2-3, reads KAGVTQTPRYLIKTRGQQVTLSCSPISGHRSVSWYQQTPGQGLQFLFEYFSETQRNKGNFPGRFSGRQFSNSRSEMNVSTLELGDSALYLCASSSSGGGTDTQYFGPGTRLTVL.

The chain has TRBV2 and TRBJ1-1; D not resolved. V lost 7 bases and J 1 base, leaving 7 bases between the germline ends. This CDR3 contains 12 residues. Germline CDR1 reads SNHLY; CDR2 reads FYNNEI. This CDR3 reads CASTRRNTEAFF. In DNA, the CDR3 is TGTGCCAGCACCCGCAGGAACACTGAAGCTTTCTTT.

This rearrangement joins TRBV29-1 to TRBJ2-7; 7 bases map to TRBD1. Germline V gene sequence: CDR1 SQVTM, CDR2 ANQGSEA. V shed 6 bases and J 5 bases; nucleotides not matched to a gene: 7. The CDR3 has 12 residues. The CDR3: CSVEVTGDEQYF. The CDR3 DNA is TGCAGCGTAGAGGTAACAGGGGACGAGCAGTACTTC.

This clone has just one count. This CDR3 reads CASSPAGQANEKLFF. Written as DNA, the CDR3 is TGTGCCAGCTCGCCAGCGGGACAGGCGAATGAAAAACTGTTTTTT. J is TRBJ1-4 and V is TRBV18; 8 bases are a match to TRBD1. CDR1 KGHSH and CDR2 LQKENI come from the germline V gene. The CDR3 sequence is 15 residues long. V trimming: 6 bases; J trimming: 5 bases; junction bases outside the gene matches: 8.